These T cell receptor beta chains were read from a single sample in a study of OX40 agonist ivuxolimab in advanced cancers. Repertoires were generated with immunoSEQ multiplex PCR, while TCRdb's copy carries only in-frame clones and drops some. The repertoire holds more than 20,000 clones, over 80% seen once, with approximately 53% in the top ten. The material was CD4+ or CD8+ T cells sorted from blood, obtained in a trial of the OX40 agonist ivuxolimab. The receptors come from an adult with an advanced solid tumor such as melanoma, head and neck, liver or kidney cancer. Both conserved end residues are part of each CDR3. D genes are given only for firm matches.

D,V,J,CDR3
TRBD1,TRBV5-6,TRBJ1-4,CASSWGRQGINEKLFF
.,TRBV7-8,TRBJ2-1,CASSLTGNEQFF
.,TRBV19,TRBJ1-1,CASSPQGHTEAFF
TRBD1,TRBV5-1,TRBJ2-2,CASSSGQGGDAGELFF
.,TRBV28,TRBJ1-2,CASSLAQGNLNYGYTF
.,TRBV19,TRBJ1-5,CASSYTYQPQHF
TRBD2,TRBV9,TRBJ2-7,CASSPSGGLDEQYF
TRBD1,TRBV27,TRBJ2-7,CASSRTGAYEQYF
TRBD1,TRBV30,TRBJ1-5,CAWSATGLHNQPQHF
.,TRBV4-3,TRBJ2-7,CASSQERHQTVSYEQYF
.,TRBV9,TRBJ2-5,CASSEGGDETQYF
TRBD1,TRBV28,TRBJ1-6,CASSLYGTGGISYNSPLHF
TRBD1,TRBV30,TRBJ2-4,CAGLTGGIGKNIQYF
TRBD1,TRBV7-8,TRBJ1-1,CASSFLVTAIQGGTEAFF
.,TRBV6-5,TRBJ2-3,CASSLGGATDTQYF
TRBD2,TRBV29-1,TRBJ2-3,CSVLSGRAVADTQYF
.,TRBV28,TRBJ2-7,CASSLGRAAYYEQYF
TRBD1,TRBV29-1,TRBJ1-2,CSVDLGAGGLGDGYTF
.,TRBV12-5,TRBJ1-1,CASGPPGLKHTEAFF
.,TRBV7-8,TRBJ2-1,CASSLYDDNEQFF
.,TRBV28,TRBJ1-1,CASSPPDSEAFF
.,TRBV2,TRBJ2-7,CASSETSGEGGPSYEQYF
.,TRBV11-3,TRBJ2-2,CASSSRGPPGELFF
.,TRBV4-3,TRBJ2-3,CASSQDLTARTDTQYF
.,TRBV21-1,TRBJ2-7,CASSTRTGPDFLEQYF
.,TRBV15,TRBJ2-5,CATSSPGGRNQETQYF
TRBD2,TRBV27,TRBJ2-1,CASRGLATNEQFF
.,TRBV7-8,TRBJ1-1,CASSLGELEAFF
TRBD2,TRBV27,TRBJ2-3,CASRFRGGPTDTQYF